Listed below are T cell receptor beta chains from one sample, sequenced in a study of post-analysis software for immune sequencing data. TCRdb re-called the PCR reads through MiXCR, storing one row per CDR3 protein. Of roughly 540,000 distinct CDR3 sequences detected, roughly 34% appear once; the ten largest clones hold around 5.9%. Sequenced material: blood. The receptor source for this set is a girl younger than 18 with multiple sclerosis. CDR3s include the opening cysteine and the closing phenylalanine or tryptophan. D genes are given only for firm matches. Some rows mark clone size as missing; the rest say once, few, many or name a class of expanded clone.

D: NA
V: TRBV5-1
size: NA
J: TRBJ2-5
CDR3: CASSLSQPGNQETQYF
DNA: TGCGCCAGCAGCTTGAGTCAGCCGGGTAACCAAGAGACCCAGTACTTC

D: TRBD2
V: TRBV20-1
size: NA
J: TRBJ2-3
CDR3: CSARPSGGFSFTDTQYF
DNA: TGCAGTGCCCGACCTAGCGGGGGGTTTTCCTTCACAGATACGCAGTATTTT

D: TRBD1
V: TRBV10-3
size: NA
J: TRBJ1-2
CDR3: CAISESGQGRPLRGYTF
DNA: TGTGCCATCAGTGAGTCCGGACAGGGGCGACCTTTGCGTGGCTACACCTTC

D: TRBD1
V: TRBV7-9
size: NA
J: TRBJ1-5
CDR3: CASSLRGGGGQPQHF
DNA: TGTGCCAGCAGCTTACGGGGAGGGGGCGGTCAGCCCCAGCATTTT

D: NA
V: TRBV29-1
size: NA
J: TRBJ1-4
CDR3: CSVGDLDEKLFF
DNA: TGCAGCGTTGGGGACCTGGATGAAAAACTGTTTTTT

D: NA
V: TRBV12-3/TRBV12-4
size: many
J: TRBJ2-3
CDR3: CASSKGTDTQYF
DNA: TGTGCCAGCAGTAAGGGCACAGATACGCAGTATTTT

D: NA
V: TRBV6-6
size: NA
J: TRBJ2-3
CDR3: CASSYSRFAAGGDTQYF
DNA: TGTGCCAGCAGTTACTCGAGGTTCGCGGCCGGTGGAGATACGCAGTATTTT

D: NA
V: TRBV6-5
size: NA
J: TRBJ1-1
CDR3: CASSYDSRHVSADTEAFF
DNA: TGTGCCAGCAGTTATGACAGCCGCCATGTCTCGGCGGACACTGAAGCTTTCTTT

D: TRBD1
V: TRBV7-3
size: NA
J: TRBJ1-2
CDR3: CASSSRDRDPYGYTF
DNA: TGTGCCAGCAGCTCCCGGGACAGGGACCCCTATGGCTACACCTTC

D: TRBD1
V: TRBV11-2
size: few
J: TRBJ1-1
CDR3: CASTQVTDRGRNTEAFF
DNA: TGTGCCAGCACCCAAGTCACGGACAGGGGGCGGAACACTGAAGCTTTCTTT

D: TRBD1
V: TRBV7-9
size: few
J: TRBJ1-2
CDR3: CASSQQAGTGGYGYTF
DNA: TGTGCCAGCAGTCAACAGGCCGGGACAGGGGGCTATGGCTACACCTTC

D: TRBD1
V: TRBV6-1
size: NA
J: TRBJ1-2
CDR3: CASKGQGVKGYTF
DNA: TGTGCCAGCAAAGGACAGGGGGTGAAGGGCTACACCTTC

D: TRBD1
V: TRBV5-1
size: few
J: TRBJ1-4
CDR3: CASSPQTGVDEKLFF
DNA: TGCGCCAGCAGCCCCCAGACAGGGGTGGACGAAAAACTGTTTTTT

D: NA
V: TRBV9
size: few
J: TRBJ1-5
CDR3: CASSVAGRGWGNQPQHF
DNA: TGTGCCAGCAGCGTAGCGGGCAGGGGATGGGGCAATCAGCCCCAGCATTTT

D: NA
V: TRBV3-1
size: NA
J: TRBJ1-5
CDR3: CASSEEVGQPQHF
DNA: TGTGCCAGCAGCGAAGAAGTTGGGCAGCCCCAGCATTTT

D: NA
V: TRBV5-1
size: NA
J: TRBJ2-3
CDR3: CASSRQYNLADTQYF
DNA: TGCGCCAGCAGCAGGCAATACAATCTAGCCGATACGCAGTATTTT

D: TRBD2
V: TRBV11-2
size: many
J: TRBJ2-2
CDR3: CASSFSQAGANTGELFF
DNA: TGTGCCAGCAGCTTTTCCCAAGCGGGGGCGAACACCGGGGAGCTGTTTTTT

D: NA
V: TRBV20-1
size: few
J: TRBJ2-2
CDR3: CSAARPSNTGELFF
DNA: TGCAGTGCTGCAAGGCCGTCGAACACCGGGGAGCTGTTTTTT

D: NA
V: TRBV10-3
size: many
J: TRBJ2-5
CDR3: CAISDPTGETQYF
DNA: TGTGCCATCAGTGACCCGACTGGGGAGACCCAGTACTTC

D: NA
V: TRBV7-9
size: NA
J: TRBJ2-5
CDR3: CASSFGVPSEYF
DNA: TGTGCCAGCAGCTTTGGCGTCCCAAGTGAGTACTTC

D: TRBD2
V: TRBV12-3/TRBV12-4
size: NA
J: TRBJ2-2
CDR3: CASSSGGANTGELFF
DNA: TGTGCCAGCAGTTCCGGGGGGGCTAACACCGGGGAGCTGTTTTTT

D: TRBD2
V: TRBV3-1
size: NA
J: TRBJ2-1
CDR3: CAVERGGYNEQFF
DNA: TGTGCCGTAGAGCGGGGGGGCTACAATGAGCAGTTCTTC

D: TRBD1
V: TRBV14
size: NA
J: TRBJ2-2
CDR3: CASSQQQGRNTGELFF
DNA: TGTGCCAGCAGCCAGCAACAGGGGCGGAACACCGGGGAGCTGTTTTTT

D: TRBD1
V: TRBV5-1
size: NA
J: TRBJ2-1
CDR3: CASRGDSDNEQFF
DNA: TGCGCCAGCAGAGGGGACAGCGACAATGAGCAGTTCTTC

D: TRBD1
V: TRBV12-5
size: NA
J: TRBJ1-2
CDR3: CASGSLTTGSNYGYTF
DNA: TGTGCTAGTGGTTCGCTGACGACAGGGTCTAACTATGGTTACACCTTC

D: NA
V: TRBV6-5
size: NA
J: TRBJ1-2
CDR3: CASSYLNNYGYTF
DNA: TGTGCCAGCAGTTATCTGAATAACTATGGCTACACCTTC

D: NA
V: TRBV20-1
size: NA
J: TRBJ2-3
CDR3: CSARDINTDTQYF
DNA: TGCAGTGCCCGGGACATAAACACAGATACGCAGTATTTT

D: TRBD1
V: TRBV5-1
size: few
J: TRBJ2-3
CDR3: CASSLSTGGDTQYF
DNA: TGCGCCAGCAGCTTGTCTACAGGGGGGGATACGCAGTATTTT

D: NA
V: TRBV12-3/TRBV12-4
size: few
J: TRBJ1-2
CDR3: CASWGMGSEWGYTF
DNA: TGTGCCAGCTGGGGGATGGGTAGTGAGTGGGGCTACACCTTC

D: NA
V: TRBV18
size: few
J: TRBJ2-1
CDR3: CASSTYRDPYNEQFF
DNA: TGTGCCAGCTCGACCTACAGGGATCCCTACAATGAGCAGTTCTTC

D: TRBD2
V: TRBV5-1
size: NA
J: TRBJ2-3
CDR3: CASTWRGEPNTDTQYF
DNA: TGCGCCAGCACCTGGCGGGGGGAGCCCAATACAGATACGCAGTATTTT

D: NA
V: TRBV3-1
size: few
J: TRBJ2-3
CDR3: CASTNFTDTQYF
DNA: TGTGCCAGCACTAACTTCACAGATACGCAGTATTTT

D: NA
V: TRBV4-1
size: many
J: TRBJ2-5
CDR3: CASSQDFGGTETQYF
DNA: TGCGCCAGCAGCCAAGATTTCGGGGGAACAGAGACCCAGTACTTC

D: NA
V: TRBV11-2
size: NA
J: TRBJ2-3
CDR3: CASSLHFNSDTQYF
DNA: TGTGCCAGCAGCCTCCATTTCAACAGCGATACGCAGTATTTT

D: TRBD1
V: TRBV29-1
size: NA
J: TRBJ1-2
CDR3: CSVNRGLDYGYTF
DNA: TGCAGCGTCAACAGGGGCCTAGATTATGGCTACACCTTC

D: NA
V: TRBV14
size: NA
J: TRBJ1-5
CDR3: CANSLTHQPQHF
DNA: TGTGCCAACAGCCTGACCCATCAGCCCCAGCATTTT

D: TRBD2
V: TRBV20-1
size: NA
J: TRBJ2-1
CDR3: CSARDLRGLAGAQSSYNEQFF
DNA: TGCAGTGCTAGAGACCTCCGAGGACTAGCGGGGGCCCAGAGCTCCTACAATGAGCAGTTCTTC

D: TRBD1
V: TRBV9
size: NA
J: TRBJ1-6
CDR3: CASSVDARTGVSPLHF
DNA: TGTGCCAGCAGCGTAGATGCCAGGACAGGGGTCTCACCCCTCCACTTT

D: NA
V: TRBV25-1
size: NA
J: TRBJ2-5
CDR3: CASSEWGTRGGHETQYF
DNA: TGTGCCAGCAGTGAATGGGGCACGAGAGGGGGGCACGAGACCCAGTACTTC

D: NA
V: TRBV27
size: NA
J: TRBJ1-1
CDR3: CASSLGPEEGWVTEAFF
DNA: TGTGCCAGCAGTTTAGGGCCGGAGGAGGGATGGGTGACTGAAGCTTTCTTT

D: NA
V: TRBV5-6
size: NA
J: TRBJ1-4
CDR3: CASSPTLGPEKLFF
DNA: TGTGCCAGCAGCCCGACCCTAGGCCCGGAAAAACTGTTTTTT